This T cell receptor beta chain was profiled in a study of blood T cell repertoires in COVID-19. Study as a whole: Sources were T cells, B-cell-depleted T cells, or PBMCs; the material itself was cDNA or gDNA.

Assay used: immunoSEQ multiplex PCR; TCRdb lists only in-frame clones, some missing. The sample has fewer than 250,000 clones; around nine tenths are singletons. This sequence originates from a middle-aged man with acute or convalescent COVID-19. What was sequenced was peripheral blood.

CDR3: CASSLGLAGGFPDTQYF. DNA of the CDR3: TGTGCCAGCAGCCTTGGACTAGCGGGAGGGTTTCCAGATACGCAGTATTTT. The rearrangement joins TRBV3-1 (or the pseudogene TRBV3-2) to TRBJ2-3, with 15 bases that match TRBD2. Trimming took 4 bases from V and 4 from J; bases not matched to a gene: 6. The germline gives CDR1 LGHDT, CDR2 YNNKEL (reference sequence). The CDR3 spans 17 residues.